This TCR beta chain originates from a study of spatial heterogeneity in lung cancer. The time point is: sample taken at primary tumor resection. CDR1 is DFQATT and CDR2 is SNEGSKA in the germline V gene (reference sequence). The CDR3 spans 11 residues. V dropped 5 bases and J dropped 5 bases, with 9 bases sitting between them. This clonotype was picked up many times. MiXCR, applied by TCRdb to the 5' RACE reads, yields one record per CDR3 protein. The sample shows 40,000 or so distinct CDR3 sequences, approximately 5.5% of them seen only once. The clonotype originates from a female donor with early-stage non-small cell lung cancer. The chain recombines TRBV20-1 with TRBJ1-1, with D possibly matching TRBD1 (5 bases). The input for sequencing was PBMCs, taken at surgery. This chain's CDR3 is CSARGRTEAFF. The CDR3 DNA sequence: TGCAGTGCTCGGGGGAGGACTGAAGCTTTCTTT.